Listed here are 30 T cell receptor beta chains from one sample, sequenced in a study of blood T cell repertoires in COVID-19 (dated by TCRdb to the early 2020s). The receptor library was made with the immunoSEQ multiplex PCR assay. TCRdb limited this immuneACCESS table to in-frame rearrangements with V and J called. A share of clones is missing; checked studies link under half to unresolved V genes, and the rest is unexplained. This sample is represented by more than 250,000 clones; about four fifths of them were singletons. 5% of the sample is taken by the ten largest. The sample taken for sequencing was PBMCs or T cells enriched from blood (not recorded which). Source of these receptors: a man in his forties who had been exposed to COVID-19.

The chain uses TRBV9 and TRBJ1-3; D gene unclear. The CDR3 sequence is 17 residues long. Germline V gene lookup returns CDR1 SGDLS and CDR2 YYNGEE. V shed 4 bases and J shed 0 bases, with 17 bases lying between them. In nucleotides, the CDR3 is TGTGCCAGCAGCCTTAGGGCCGCGGGGAACTCTGGAAACACCATATATTTT. Its protein product is CASSLRAAGNSGNTIYF.

CDR3 protein: CASSELRAGEKLFF. The CDR3 nucleotides read TGTGCCAGCAGTGAACTCAGGGCTGGCGAAAAACTGTTTTTT. The chain recombines TRBV25-1 with TRBJ1-4; possibly TRBD1 for D (5 bases). Trimming removed 2 bases from V and 8 bases from J, with 12 bases in between. The CDR3 length is 14 residues. CDR1 MGHDK and CDR2 SYGVNS come from the germline V gene.

Here the CDR3 DNA reads TGTGCCAGCAGCCCCCGTGGGACAGGTTCCAATGAGCAGTTCTTC. Protein: CASSPRGTGSNEQFF. This chain links TRBV7-9 with TRBJ2-1; 8 bases agree with TRBD1. The CDR3 loop spans 15 amino acids. Germline-derived CDR1 and CDR2 are SEHNR and FQNEAQ (reference sequence). V lost 5 bases, J lost 6 bases, and 9 bases stayed unmatched.

This clone was counted between two and nine times. This rearrangement joins TRBV10-3 to TRBJ2-1; 8 bases fit TRBD2. Germline V CDR1 and CDR2: ENHRY, SYGVKD. The V segment lost 3 bases and the J segment 7 bases; nucleotides outside the gene matches: 8. The CDR3 covers 15 residues. The CDR3 bases are TGTGCCATCAGTGACCCCAGCGGGAGTAGGAATGAGCAGTTCTTC. Translation gives CAISDPSGSRNEQFF.

The V gene is TRBV24-1, the J gene TRBJ1-2; 8 nucleotides align to TRBD1. J gave up 8 bases and V 9 bases, and 10 bases lay outside the gene matches. CDR1 and CDR2 (germline): KGHDR, SFDVKD. The length of the CDR3 is 13 residues. The CDR3 reads CATSPDRAGGYTF. The DNA of the CDR3 is TGTGCCACCTCCCCGGACAGGGCTGGCGGCTACACCTTC.

V and J are TRBV28 and TRBJ2-6, with D hard to call. Between the trimmed V and J ends, which lost 3 bases and 0 bases, there was a span of 9 bases. CDR1 and CDR2 (germline): MDHEN, SYDVKM. The CDR3 is 16 residues long. The CDR3, as DNA: TGTGCCAGCAGTTTCGCTGCGGCCTCTGGGGCCAACGTCCTGACTTTC. Protein sequence: CASSFAAASGANVLTF.

This rearrangement joins TRBV29-1 to TRBJ1-3; no reliable D call. Between the trimmed V and J ends, which lost 2 bases and 2 bases, there was a span of 7 bases. Germline V gene data show CDR1 as SQVTM and CDR2 as ANQGSEA. This CDR3 spans 13 amino acids. CDR3 loop: CSVEHEAGNTIYF. The CDR3 nucleotides read TGCAGCGTTGAACACGAGGCTGGAAACACCATATATTTT.

This chain links TRBV24-1 with TRBJ2-1; D might be TRBD1 (6 bases). This CDR3 contains 12 residues. The germline V gene has CDR1 KGHDR and CDR2 SFDVKD. Trimming removed 1 base at V and 13 bases at J, with 10 bases between. The CDR3 protein is CATSDFSDRQFF. The CDR3 region has the DNA TGTGCCACCAGTGATTTCTCGGACAGACAGTTCTTC.

The rearrangement joins TRBV5-8 to TRBJ1-5; maybe TRBD1 (5 bases). V lost 3 bases to trimming and J lost 7 bases, with 8 bases between them. The CDR3 consists of 12 residues. The germline gives CDR1 SGHTS, CDR2 YDEGEE. The CDR3 DNA reads TGTGCCAGCAGCTGGGGCACGCAGCCCCAGCATTTT. This gives the protein CASSWGTQPQHF. Filled out from reference TRBV5-8 and TRBJ1-5, the complete variable domain reads EAGVTQSPTHLIKTRGQQATLRCSPISGHTSVYWYQQALGLGLQFLLWYDEGEERNRGNFPPRFSGRQFPNYSSELNVNALELEDSALYLCASSWGTQPQHFGDGTRLSIL.

The sample holds one count of this clone. J is TRBJ1-5 and V is TRBV30; no firm D call. This CDR3 is 17 amino acids long. Germline V gene data show CDR1 as GTSNPN and CDR2 as SVGIG (reference sequence). V lost 2 bases, J lost 5 bases, and 22 bases lay in between. DNA for the CDR3: TGTGCCTGGAGTCCACCCACCGGGTCCTCTTTTTATCAGCCCCAGCATTTT. Encoded protein: CAWSPPTGSSFYQPQHF. The variable domain in full, with the rest retrieved from reference TRBV30 and TRBJ1-5, is SQTIHQWPATLVQPVGSPLSLECTVEGTSNPNLYWYRQAAGRGLQLLFYSVGIGQISSEVPQNLSASRPQDRQFILSSKKLLLSDSGFYLCAWSPPTGSSFYQPQHFGDGTRLSIL.

This clone was picked up a small number of times. The V and J genes are TRBV10-3 and TRBJ1-5; D not resolved. This CDR3 spans 12 amino acids. CDR1 is ENHRY, CDR2 SYGVKD, per germline. Deletions cut 8 bases from V and 4 bases from J, with 9 bases between. Written as DNA, the CDR3 is TGTGCCATCGCCCCAGAAAATCAGCCCCAGCATTTT. Protein sequence: CAIAPENQPQHF.

V is TRBV9 and J is TRBJ1-1; tentatively, D is TRBD1 (5 bases). Germline CDR1 and CDR2: SGDLS and YYNGEE. V was pared by 0 bases and J by 6 bases, with 15 bases between. The CDR3 consists of 15 residues. This CDR3 is CASSVGGDGRAEAFF. The CDR3 DNA reads as TGTGCCAGCAGCGTAGGAGGGGACGGGAGGGCTGAAGCTTTCTTT.

The chain couples TRBV30 to TRBJ1-6; D gene uncertain. V shed 3 bases and J shed 5 bases, with 14 bases lying between them. This CDR3 is 15 amino acids long. CDR1 GTSNPN and CDR2 SVGIG come from the germline V gene (reference sequence). CDR3 residues: CAWRPRELNNSPLHF. The CDR3 nucleotides are TGTGCCTGGAGACCGAGGGAGCTGAATAATTCACCCCTCCACTTT.

This clone was counted once. J is TRBJ2-5 and V is TRBV20-1; D ambiguous. This CDR3 is 10 amino acids long. Germline V gives CDR1 DFQATT, CDR2 SNEGSKA (reference sequence). The V end lost 6 bases, the J end lost 3 bases, and 5 bases lay between the germline ends. The CDR3 loop reads CSASKETQYF. The CDR3 region has the DNA TGCAGTGCGAGCAAAGAGACCCAGTACTTC.

The rearrangement joins TRBV24-1 to TRBJ2-2, with 10 nucleotides matching TRBD2. Germline lookup yields CDR1 KGHDR and CDR2 SFDVKD. CDR3 length: 18 residues. V shed 4 bases and J 1 base; nucleotides not matched to a gene: 8. The CDR3 coding sequence is TGTGCCACCAGTGAAATTAGCGGGAGGCACGAGAACACCGGGGAGCTGTTTTTT. Translation: CATSEISGRHENTGELFF.

The chain recombines TRBV7-3 with TRBJ2-6; possible D gene TRBD2, 5 bases. Germline V gene sequence: CDR1 SGHTA, CDR2 FQGTGA. Trimming shortened V by 4 bases and J by 3 bases, and 10 bases separated the two germline ends. The CDR3 is 15 residues long. The chain's CDR3 is CASSSSGYGANVLTF. The CDR3 DNA sequence: TGTGCCAGCAGCTCTTCGGGGTATGGGGCCAACGTCCTGACTTTC. The full variable domain, rest sourced from reference TRBV7-3 and TRBJ2-6, is GAGVSQTPSNKVTEKGKYVELRCDPISGHTALYWYRQSLGQGPEFLIYFQGTGAADDSGLPNDRFFAVRPEGSVSTLKIQRTERGDSAVYLCASSSSGYGANVLTFGAGSRLTVL.

The chain uses TRBV5-1 and TRBJ2-7; TRBD1 matches 10 bases. The CDR3 totals 14 residues. Germline-derived CDR1 and CDR2 are SGHRS and YFSETQ. V lost 3 bases and J lost 4; bases outside the gene matches: 4. CDR3 nucleotide sequence: TGCGCCAGCAGCTCCAGGACAGGGGGATACGAGCAGTACTTC. It yields the protein CASSSRTGGYEQYF. The full variable domain, in which reference TRBV5-1 and TRBJ2-7 provide the parts outside the CDR3, is KAGVTQTPRYLIKTRGQQVTLSCSPISGHRSVSWYQQTPGQGLQFLFEYFSETQRNKGNFPGRFSGRQFSNSRSEMNVSTLELGDSALYLCASSSRTGGYEQYFGPGTRLTVT.

V and J are TRBV24-1 and TRBJ1-2; D unclear. The CDR3 runs to 11 residues. The V end lost 2 bases, the J end lost 6 bases, and 3 bases lay between the germline ends. Germline loops: CDR1 KGHDR, CDR2 SFDVKD. The CDR3 is CATSDSNGYTF. CDR3 nucleotides: TGTGCCACCAGTGATTCTAATGGCTACACCTTC.

This chain connects TRBV18 to TRBJ1-1; D gene ambiguous. The germline V gene encodes CDR1 KGHSH and CDR2 LQKENI. The CDR3 length is 13 residues. The V end was cut by 3 bases, the J end by 0 bases, with 5 bases between. DNA for the CDR3: TGTGCCAGCTCACCGACTATGAACACTGAAGCTTTCTTT. Protein sequence: CASSPTMNTEAFF.

This chain links TRBV3-1 (or the pseudogene TRBV3-2) with TRBJ2-1; D is uncertain. Germline V gene data show CDR1 as LGHDT and CDR2 as YNNKEL (reference sequence). The CDR3 is made up of 15 amino acids. V gave up 4 bases and J gave up 3 bases, with 13 bases separating them. CDR3 nucleotide sequence: TGTGCCAGCAGCCCCCCCCGATACAACTACAATGAGCAGTTCTTC. It specifies CASSPPRYNYNEQFF.

The chain has TRBV7-6 and TRBJ2-1; 11 bases map to TRBD2. Germline CDR1 and CDR2: SGHVS and FNYEAQ. V lost 8 bases, J lost 9 bases, and 15 bases stayed unmatched. The CDR3 is 16 amino acids. This chain's CDR3 is CASALGSLAGDTEQFF. In nucleotides, the CDR3 is TGTGCCAGCGCCTTGGGTTCACTAGCGGGAGATACTGAGCAGTTCTTC.

This rearrangement joins TRBV6-5 to TRBJ2-7, with TRBD1 as a possible D gene (5 bases). Trimming left V 6 bases short and J 3 bases short, with 18 bases between. Germline V CDR1 and CDR2: MNHEY, SVGAGI. There are 15 residues in the CDR3. The CDR3 sequence: CASRETSPGHYEQYF. The CDR3 DNA reads as TGTGCCAGCAGGGAGACATCCCCAGGACACTACGAGCAGTACTTC.

The chain has TRBV29-1 and TRBJ2-7; D ambiguous. Trimming shortened V by 4 bases and J by 0 bases, and 16 bases separated the two germline ends. Germline lookup yields CDR1 SQVTM and CDR2 ANQGSEA. The CDR3 totals 15 residues. CDR3 residues: CSVAGLPGSSYEQYF. The CDR3 DNA sequence: TGCAGCGTTGCTGGTTTGCCAGGAAGCTCCTACGAGCAGTACTTC.

This clone was picked up one time. The chain combines TRBV5-1 with TRBJ1-2, with 7 bases fitting TRBD1. The germline gives CDR1 SGHRS, CDR2 YFSETQ. The junction had 7 bases not matched to a gene; V was cut back by 0 bases and J by 8 bases. The CDR3 is 14 residues long. The CDR3 sequence: CASSLGDSGSGYTF. CDR3 nucleotide sequence: TGCGCCAGCAGCTTGGGGGACAGCGGAAGCGGCTACACCTTC.

The chain carries TRBV7-3 and TRBJ2-6, with 12 nucleotides matching TRBD2. The CDR3 contains 15 residues. V lost 4 bases and J lost 12; bases outside the gene matches: 7. Germline CDR1 and CDR2: SGHTA and FQGTGA. The CDR3 protein is CASSSLAGGPSVLTF. For the CDR3, the DNA is TGTGCCAGCAGCTCTCTAGCGGGAGGGCCTAGCGTCCTGACTTTC.

The chain is built from TRBV6-5 and TRBJ1-5; the match to TRBD1 covers 9 bases. The length of the CDR3 is 14 residues. After removal of 7 bases from V and 2 bases from J, the junction contained 3 bases not matched to a gene. Looked up from germline, CDR1 is MNHEY and CDR2 is SVGAGI. CDR3 sequence reads: CASKQGAGNQPQHF. Written as DNA, the CDR3 is TGTGCCAGCAAACAGGGGGCAGGCAATCAGCCCCAGCATTTT.

The chain has TRBV30 and TRBJ2-1; the match to TRBD2 covers 10 bases. CDR1 and CDR2 from the germline V gene are GTSNPN and SVGIG (reference sequence). The CDR3 extends over 12 amino acids. V shed 7 bases and J 7 bases; nucleotides not matched to a gene: 4. This chain's CDR3 is CASGGLANEQFF. DNA for the CDR3: TGTGCCTCGGGGGGACTAGCGAATGAGCAGTTCTTC.

CDR3 sequence: CASSRLGGDTEAFF. Written as DNA, the CDR3 is TGTGCCAGCAGCCGTTTGGGGGGGGACACTGAAGCTTTCTTT. This chain connects TRBV7-8 to TRBJ1-1, with TRBD1 as a possible D gene (5 bases). Germline CDR1 and CDR2: SGHVS and FQNEAQ. The CDR3 sequence is 14 residues long. The V end lost 5 bases, the J end lost 3 bases, and 13 bases lay between the germline ends.

V gene TRBV29-1 combines with J gene TRBJ2-6; TRBD2 is a possible D gene (6 bases). This CDR3 region has 14 residues. V was pared by 4 bases and J by 1 base, with 8 bases between. Germline V gene data show CDR1 as SQVTM and CDR2 as ANQGSEA. CDR3 coding DNA: TGCAGCGTTGGGGGACTTTCTGGGGCCAACGTCCTGACTTTC. This gives the protein CSVGGLSGANVLTF.

This clone is medium-sized in the sample. The V and J genes are TRBV2 and TRBJ2-6, with D hard to call. Germline V CDR1 and CDR2: SNHLY, FYNNEI. CDR3 size: 16 residues. V was pared by 10 bases and J by 4 bases, with 20 bases between. The CDR3 loop reads CAILWSPARGANVLTF. The CDR3 DNA follows: TGTGCCATTCTCTGGAGCCCCGCGAGGGGGGCCAACGTCCTGACTTTC.